One and the same sample provided the 19 T cell receptor beta chains below, sequenced in a study of blood T cell repertoires in COVID-19. Produced via immunoSEQ multiplex PCR; TCRdb's table is partial and in-frame only. The repertoire holds about 180,000 clones, 80% seen once, with roughly an eighth in the top ten. Sequencing was carried out using PBMCs or T cells enriched from blood (not recorded which). The receptors were gathered from a man aged 55-75 years who had been exposed to COVID-19.

This clone was seen only once. The genes are TRBV3-1 (or the pseudogene TRBV3-2) and TRBJ2-5, with 7 bases fitting TRBD2. Trimming at V came to 3 bases and at J to 1 base, leaving 8 bases not matched to a gene. The CDR3 extends over 16 amino acids. CDR1 is LGHDT and CDR2 is YNNKEL in the germline V gene (reference sequence). This CDR3 is CASSQMKTSRQETQYF. CDR3 nucleotide sequence: TGTGCCAGCAGCCAGATGAAGACTAGCCGCCAAGAGACCCAGTACTTC.

CDR3 coding DNA: TGTGCCAGCAGCTTAGGCGGGAGCCGGGGCACAGATACGCAGTATTTT. Protein: CASSLGGSRGTDTQYF. The chain combines TRBV7-7 with TRBJ2-3, with 7 bases identical to TRBD2. Trimming took 1 base from V and 1 from J; bases not matched to a gene: 5. Germline CDR1 and CDR2: SSHAT and FNYEAQ (reference sequence). There are 16 residues in the CDR3.

The chain has TRBV27 and TRBJ1-1, with D possibly matching TRBD1 (6 bases). Trimming shortened V by 5 bases and J by 7 bases, and 20 bases separated the two germline ends. This CDR3 contains 15 residues. The V gene's germline CDR1 is MNHEY and CDR2 SMNVEV (reference sequence). In nucleotides, the CDR3 is TGTGCCAGCAGTCCCCAAACCGGGACACCTCTTGAAGCTTTCTTT. Its translation is CASSPQTGTPLEAFF.

The V gene is TRBV5-1, the J gene TRBJ1-2; 7 nucleotides line up with TRBD1. The germline V gene encodes CDR1 SGHRS and CDR2 YFSETQ. The CDR3 covers 13 residues. The V gene end was trimmed by 4 bases and the J gene end by 4 bases; junction bases not matched to a gene: 4. CDR3 protein: CASSPGQIYGYTF. The CDR3 DNA reads TGCGCCAGCAGCCCGGGACAGATCTATGGCTACACCTTC.

The rearrangement joins TRBV5-1 to TRBJ2-3; 9 bases line up with TRBD2. This CDR3 has 15 amino acids. Germline V CDR1 and CDR2: SGHRS, YFSETQ. Germline trimming cut 4 bases from V and 6 bases from J; bases unmatched to any gene: 9. The CDR3 region is CASSDPAGGPDTQYF. The CDR3 DNA follows: TGCGCCAGCAGCGATCCGGCGGGAGGGCCGGATACGCAGTATTTT. The complete variable domain, with remaining parts taken from reference TRBV5-1 and TRBJ2-3, reads KAGVTQTPRYLIKTRGQQVTLSCSPISGHRSVSWYQQTPGQGLQFLFEYFSETQRNKGNFPGRFSGRQFSNSRSEMNVSTLELGDSALYLCASSDPAGGPDTQYFGPGTRLTVL.

The V call is TRBV6-5, the J call TRBJ1-1; D ambiguous. Trimming removed 0 bases from V and 1 base from J, with 6 bases in between. The CDR3 runs to 14 residues. Germline CDR1 reads MNHEY; CDR2 reads SVGAGI. DNA of the CDR3: TGTGCCAGCAGTTACTCGCCAGGGAACACTGAAGCTTTCTTT. Its protein is CASSYSPGNTEAFF.

The gene calls are TRBV6-1 and TRBJ2-2, with 11 bases fitting TRBD2. CDR1 MNHNS and CDR2 SASEGT come from the germline V gene. J was trimmed by 8 bases and V by 0 bases; bases with no gene match: 17. The CDR3 runs 20 residues. As DNA, the CDR3 is TGTGCCAGCAGTGAAGCTAACCTCCTTAGCGGGAGGGCAACTAGAGGGGAGCTGTTTTTT. This translates into CASSEANLLSGRATRGELFF.

A few counts support this clone. V is TRBV9 and J is TRBJ1-1, with TRBD1 identical over 7 bases. Trimming cost V 5 bases and J 1 base; bases outside gene matches: 8. CDR3 length equals 15 residues. CDR1 and CDR2 (germline): SGDLS, YYNGEE. CDR3 coding DNA: TGTGCCAGCAGTCCGCAGGGGGGTTGGAACACTGAAGCTTTCTTT. Translating gives CASSPQGGWNTEAFF.

The table lists this clone with a few counts. The chain joins TRBV5-1 to TRBJ1-3; D might be TRBD1 (5 bases). The CDR3 contains 15 residues. V lost 0 bases and J 1 base, leaving 8 bases between the germline ends. From germline, CDR1 is SGHRS and CDR2 YFSETQ. The CDR3 DNA is TGCGCCAGCAGCTTGGACAGGTATTCTGGAAACACCATATATTTT. This codes for CASSLDRYSGNTIYF.

This chain uses TRBV19 with TRBJ2-3; 14 bases align to TRBD2. Losses at the gene ends were 9 bases for V and 7 bases for J; bases not matched to a gene: 12. Germline V gene sequence: CDR1 LNHDA, CDR2 SQIVND (reference sequence). This CDR3 contains 16 residues. CDR3 amino acids: CASIPGTSGSTHTQYF. The CDR3, as DNA: TGTGCCAGCATTCCGGGGACTAGCGGGAGTACCCATACGCAGTATTTT.

The chain combines TRBV6-4 with TRBJ1-5; weak D call: TRBD1 (6 bases). Germline V gene sequence: CDR1 MRHNA, CDR2 SNTAGT. The CDR3 sequence is 14 residues long. The ends were cut back, 10 bases at V and 2 bases at J, with 15 bases in the middle. The CDR3 sequence: CAIPTPGGNQPQHF. The CDR3 nucleotides read TGTGCCATCCCGACCCCAGGGGGCAATCAGCCCCAGCATTTT.

The chain joins TRBV5-5 to TRBJ2-1, with 12 bases identical to TRBD2. CDR3 size: 17 residues. V dropped 2 bases and J dropped 3; count of bases not matched to a gene: 6. The germline gives CDR1 SGHKS, CDR2 YYEKEE (reference sequence). CDR3 sequence reads: CASSLGLAGYDYNEQFF. CDR3 DNA: TGTGCCAGCAGCTTAGGACTAGCGGGATATGACTACAATGAGCAGTTCTTC. Supplemented by reference TRBV5-5 and TRBJ2-1, the full variable domain reads DAGVTQSPTHLIKTRGQQVTLRCSPISGHKSVSWYQQVLGQGPQFIFQYYEKEERGRGNFPDRFSARQFPNYSSELNVNALLLGDSALYLCASSLGLAGYDYNEQFFGPGTRLTVL.

This rearrangement joins TRBV6-2 or TRBV6-3 to TRBJ2-1; D is unresolved. Trimming removed 3 bases at V and 0 bases at J, with 21 bases between. Germline CDR1 reads MNHEY; CDR2 reads SVGEGT. This CDR3 spans 19 amino acids. CDR3 nucleotides: TGTGCCAGCAGTTATACCGGTACCACCGCGTTAAGCTCCTACAATGAGCAGTTCTTC. Translated, it gives CASSYTGTTALSSYNEQFF.

This chain links TRBV27 with TRBJ2-2; weak D call: TRBD2 (7 bases). V was cut by 5 bases and J by 3 bases, with 25 bases left in between. This CDR3 region has 19 residues. Germline values: CDR1 MNHEY, CDR2 SMNVEV (reference sequence). In DNA, the CDR3 is TGTGCCAGCAGTCTGAGCCAGGGGAAAGGGGGGGGCTACACCGGGGAGCTGTTTTTT. It specifies CASSLSQGKGGGYTGELFF.

The genes are TRBV9 and TRBJ2-1; D may be TRBD2 (5 bases). The V end lost 3 bases, the J end lost 3 bases, and 16 bases lay between the germline ends. CDR3 length: 16 residues. CDR1 is SGDLS and CDR2 is YYNGEE in the germline V gene. This CDR3 reads CASSATSGTFYNEQFF. The CDR3 nucleotides read TGTGCCAGCAGCGCTACAAGCGGAACCTTCTACAATGAGCAGTTCTTC.

V gene TRBV5-1 combines with J gene TRBJ1-5; possibly TRBD1 for D (6 bases). The V gene's germline CDR1 is SGHRS and CDR2 YFSETQ. CDR3 length: 14 residues. V lost 4 bases and J lost 3, with 11 bases in between. The CDR3 DNA reads as TGCGCCAGCAGCCTGACAGGCCCCAATCAGCCCCAGCATTTT. Protein product: CASSLTGPNQPQHF.

The chain carries TRBV2 and TRBJ2-1; D gene uncertain. V was shortened by 2 bases and J by 9 bases, with 14 bases between the two germline ends. The CDR3 contains 14 residues. Germline-derived CDR1 and CDR2 are SNHLY and FYNNEI. CDR3 DNA: TGTGCCAGCAGTGAAAAAACTCTAGGTCTTGAGCAGTTCTTC. It translates to CASSEKTLGLEQFF.

The chain employs TRBV19 and TRBJ2-1, with 7 positions matching TRBD1. This CDR3 is built from 16 residues. Germline CDR1 is LNHDA and CDR2 is SQIVND (reference sequence). V was pared by 7 bases and J by 0 bases, with 9 bases of the junction left unmatched. In nucleotides, the CDR3 is TGTGCCAGTACTCCGACAGGGATCGCCTCCTACAATGAGCAGTTCTTC. Its translation is CASTPTGIASYNEQFF.

The rearrangement joins TRBV6-2 or TRBV6-3 to TRBJ1-5; the D is unclear. The CDR3 totals 16 residues. CDR1 MNHEY and CDR2 SVGEGT come from the germline V gene. The V and J ends lost 6 bases and 5 bases respectively, with 20 bases between them. CDR3 DNA sequence: TGTGCCAGCAGCTCTACGAGCCCGTCGGTCGATCAGCCCCAGCATTTT. Translating it yields CASSSTSPSVDQPQHF.